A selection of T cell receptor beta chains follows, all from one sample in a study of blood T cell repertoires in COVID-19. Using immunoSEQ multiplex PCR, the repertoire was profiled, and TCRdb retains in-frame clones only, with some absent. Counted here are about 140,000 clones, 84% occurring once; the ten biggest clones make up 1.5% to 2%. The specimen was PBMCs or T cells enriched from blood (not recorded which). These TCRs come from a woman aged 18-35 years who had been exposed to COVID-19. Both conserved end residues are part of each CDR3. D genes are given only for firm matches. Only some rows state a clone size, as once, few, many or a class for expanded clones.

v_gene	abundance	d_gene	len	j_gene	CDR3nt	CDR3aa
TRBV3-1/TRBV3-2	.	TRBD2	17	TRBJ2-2	TGTGCCAGCAGCCGGGGACTAGCGGGAAGTGTGATCGGGGAGCTGTTTTTT	CASSRGLAGSVIGELFF
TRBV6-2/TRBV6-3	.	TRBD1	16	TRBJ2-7	TGTGCCAGCAGTTTTAACAGGGGTGAGAGCTCCTACGAGCAGTACTTC	CASSFNRGESSYEQYF
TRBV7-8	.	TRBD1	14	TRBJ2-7	TGTGCCAGCAGTACGGACAGGAGGTCCTACGAGCAGTACTTC	CASSTDRRSYEQYF
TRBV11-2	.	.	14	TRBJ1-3	TGTGCCAGCAGCTTAAACATGGCTGGAAACACCATATATTTT	CASSLNMAGNTIYF
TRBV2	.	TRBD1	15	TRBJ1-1	TGTGCCAGCAGTGAAAGTGGGACAGGGAACACTGAAGCTTTCTTT	CASSESGTGNTEAFF
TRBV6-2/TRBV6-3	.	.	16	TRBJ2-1	TGTGCCAGCAGTTACTCAGGGGTCGGCAGGGAGGATGAGCAGTTCTTC	CASSYSGVGREDEQFF
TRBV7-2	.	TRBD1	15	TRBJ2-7	TGTGCCAGCAGCGGCACCAGGGGGAGCTCCTACGAGCAGTACTTC	CASSGTRGSSYEQYF
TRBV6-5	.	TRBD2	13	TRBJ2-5	TGTGCCAGCAGTACTAGCGGGATAGAGACCCAGTACTTC	CASSTSGIETQYF
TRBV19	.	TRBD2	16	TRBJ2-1	TGTGCCAGTAGTAGAGGGCTAGCGGGAGAGATTGGTGAGCAGTTCTTC	CASSRGLAGEIGEQFF
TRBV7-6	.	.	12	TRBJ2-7	TGTGCCAGCAGCTCGTTACAAACAGAGCAGTACTTC	CASSSLQTEQYF
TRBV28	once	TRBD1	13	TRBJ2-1	TGTGCCAGTGGACAGGGGGTTGGCAATGAGCAGTTCTTC	CASGQGVGNEQFF
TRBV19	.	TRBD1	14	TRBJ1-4	TGTGCCAGTAGTTCCCCACAGGGGTATGAAAAACTGTTTTTT	CASSSPQGYEKLFF
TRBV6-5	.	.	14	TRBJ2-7	TGTGCCAGCAGTTACGAAGGGGGAAGGGGCGAGCAGTACTTC	CASSYEGGRGEQYF
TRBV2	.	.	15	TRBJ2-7	TGTGCCAGCAGTGAACCTAAAGGGGGGGTTGACGAGCAGTACTTC	CASSEPKGGVDEQYF
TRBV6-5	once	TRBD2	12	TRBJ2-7	TGTGCCAGCAGTAGGGACTACTACGAGCAGTACTTC	CASSRDYYEQYF
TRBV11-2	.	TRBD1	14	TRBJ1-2	TGTGCCAGCAGCGCAACAGGGGGCGCTTTCGTCTACACCTTC	CASSATGGAFVYTF
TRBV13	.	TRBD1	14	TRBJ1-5	TGTGCCAGCAGCGCCCGGACAGGGAATCAGCCCCAGCATTTT	CASSARTGNQPQHF
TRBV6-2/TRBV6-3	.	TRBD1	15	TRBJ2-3	TGTGCCAGCAGTTCCCGTCGACAGGGTTCAGATACGCAGTATTTT	CASSSRRQGSDTQYF
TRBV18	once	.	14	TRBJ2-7	TGTGCCAGCTCATCGACAGTACCGTCCTACGAGCAGTACTTC	CASSSTVPSYEQYF
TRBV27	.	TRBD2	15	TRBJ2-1	TGTGCCAGCAGGACACTAGCGGGAGCCTACAATGAGCAGTTCTTC	CASRTLAGAYNEQFF
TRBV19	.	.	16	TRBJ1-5	TGTGCCAGTAGTATCGTAGTCAGGAGGCTCGGTCAGCCCCAGCATTTT	CASSIVVRRLGQPQHF
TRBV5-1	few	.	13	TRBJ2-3	TGCGCCAGCAGGGTTAGCAGCACAGATACGCAGTATTTT	CASRVSSTDTQYF
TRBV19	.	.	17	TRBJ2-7	TGTGCCAGTAGTATAGCAATTACCGGGACTCACCCCTACGAGCAGTACTTC	CASSIAITGTHPYEQYF
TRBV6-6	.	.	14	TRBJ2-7	TGTGCCAGCAGTTACGGGGTAGAGGGGGACGAGCAGTACTTC	CASSYGVEGDEQYF
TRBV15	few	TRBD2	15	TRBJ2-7	TGTGCCACCAGCAGAGGATCGGGGGGAGGATACGAGCAGTACTTC	CATSRGSGGGYEQYF
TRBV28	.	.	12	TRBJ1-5	TGTGCCAGCAACCCGAAGAGGCAGCCCCAGCATTTT	CASNPKRQPQHF
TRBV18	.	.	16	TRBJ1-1	TGTGCCAGCTCAACATACCCCACTGACACTAACACTGAAGCTTTCTTT	CASSTYPTDTNTEAFF
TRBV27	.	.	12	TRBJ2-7	TGTGCCAGCAGTTTCTACGGCTACGAGCAGTACTTC	CASSFYGYEQYF
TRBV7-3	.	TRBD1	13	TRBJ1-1	TGTGCCAGCAGCCCCCGTAAGGGGGCGGAGGCTTTCTTT	CASSPRKGAEAFF
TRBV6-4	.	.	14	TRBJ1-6	TGTGCCAGCAGTGCCCGACCGGGAGGTTCACCCCTCCACTTT	CASSARPGGSPLHF
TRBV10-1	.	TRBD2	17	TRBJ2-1	TGCGCCAGCAGTGAGTCGGGAAGCGGGAGGCAGAACAATGAGCAGTTCTTC	CASSESGSGRQNNEQFF
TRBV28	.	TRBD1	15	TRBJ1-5	TGTGCCAGCAGTGGACCGACAGGGGCAGGGCAGCCCCAGCATTTT	CASSGPTGAGQPQHF
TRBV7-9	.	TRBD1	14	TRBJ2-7	TGTGCCAGCAGCTCCCAGGACAGGGGATACGAGCAGTACTTC	CASSSQDRGYEQYF
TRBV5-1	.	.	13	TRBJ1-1	TGCGCCAGCAGCACTCAGGCGAACACTGAAGCTTTCTTT	CASSTQANTEAFF
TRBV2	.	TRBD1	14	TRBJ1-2	TGTGCCAGCAGGCAACAGGGGGGAGATTATGGCTACACCTTC	CASRQQGGDYGYTF
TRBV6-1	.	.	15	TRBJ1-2	TGTGCCAGCAGTGAAGAAGTAACATTCCCCTATGGCTACACCTTC	CASSEEVTFPYGYTF
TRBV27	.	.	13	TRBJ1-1	TGTGCCAGCAGTTTAATCTTGAACACTGAAGCTTTCTTT	CASSLILNTEAFF
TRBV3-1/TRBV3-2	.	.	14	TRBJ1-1	TGTGCCAGCAGCTCCACGGCCAGGGGCACTGAAGCTTTCTTT	CASSSTARGTEAFF
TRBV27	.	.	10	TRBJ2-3	TGTGCCAGACCGCGAGTTACGCAGTATTTT	CARPRVTQYF
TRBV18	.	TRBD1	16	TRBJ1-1	TGTGCCAGCTCACCGCTTCAAACAGGGGTTGGGCCTGAAGCTTTCTTT	CASSPLQTGVGPEAFF
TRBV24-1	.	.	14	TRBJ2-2	TGTGCCACCAGTGCGCTAGCTAACACCGGGGAGCTGTTTTTT	CATSALANTGELFF
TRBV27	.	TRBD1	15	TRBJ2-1	TGTGCCAGCAGTTTCGGACAGGGGGCGAACAATGAGCAGTTCTTC	CASSFGQGANNEQFF
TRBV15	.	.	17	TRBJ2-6	TGTGCCACCAGCAGAGGGAGTGGAGTCTCTGGGGCCAACGTCCTGACTTTC	CATSRGSGVSGANVLTF
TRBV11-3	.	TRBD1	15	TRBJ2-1	TGTGCCAGCAGCACTCAATCAAGGGGGCCGAGTGAGCAGTTCTTC	CASSTQSRGPSEQFF
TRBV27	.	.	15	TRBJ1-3	TGTGCCAGCAGCCTCGGCAGGGGCGCTGGAAACACCATATATTTT	CASSLGRGAGNTIYF
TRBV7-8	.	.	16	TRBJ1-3	TGTGCCAGCAGCCCTCGGACAGACGTCTCTGGAAACACCATATATTTT	CASSPRTDVSGNTIYF
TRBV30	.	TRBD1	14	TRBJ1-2	TGTGCCTGGAGAAAACAGGGGGCGTTTGGTGGCTACACCTTC	CAWRKQGAFGGYTF
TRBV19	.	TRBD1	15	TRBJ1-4	TGTGCCAGTAGTAATCCAGGGGGAATGAAAAGAAGACTGTTTTTT	CASSNPGGMKRRLFF
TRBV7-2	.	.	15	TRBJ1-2	TGTGCCAGCAGCCCACGGGACTCGGCTAACTATGGCTACACCTTC	CASSPRDSANYGYTF
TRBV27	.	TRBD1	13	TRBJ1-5	TGTGCCAGCGGGACAGGGGGCTCTCAGCCCCAGCATTTT	CASGTGGSQPQHF
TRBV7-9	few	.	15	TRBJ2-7	TGTGCCAGCAGCTTAGGAGACAGCGGGTCCTACGAGCAGTACTTC	CASSLGDSGSYEQYF
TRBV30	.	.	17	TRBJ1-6	TGTGCCTGGAGTGGCGGGGGCCTTAACTCCTATAATTCACCCCTCCACTTT	CAWSGGGLNSYNSPLHF
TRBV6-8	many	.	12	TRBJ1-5	TGTGCCAGCATCGATCAGGTGGGGCCCCAGCATTTT	CASIDQVGPQHF
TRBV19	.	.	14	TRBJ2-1	TGTGCCAGTAGTACAACGAGTAGGGCGGGCGAGCAGTTCTTC	CASSTTSRAGEQFF
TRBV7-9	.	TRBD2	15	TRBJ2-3	TGTGCCAGCAACAAAGGACTAGCGGGAGCAGATACGCAGTATTTT	CASNKGLAGADTQYF
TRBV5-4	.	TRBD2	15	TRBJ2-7	TGTGCCAGCAGCTGGGGAGGGCGGGATTCCTACGAGCAGTACTTC	CASSWGGRDSYEQYF
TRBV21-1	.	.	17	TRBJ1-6	TGTGCCAGCAGCAAGAGGGCGGTAAGGCAACAGGGCTCACCCCTCCACTTT	CASSKRAVRQQGSPLHF
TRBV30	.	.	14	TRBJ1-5	TGTGCCTGGAGTGTACGTCAGGTCAATCAGCCCCAGCATTTT	CAWSVRQVNQPQHF